This is a list of T cell receptor beta chains from one sample in a study of T cells in Graves' hyperthyroidism and ophthalmopathy. TCRdb ran MiXCR on the multiplex PCR reads and lists one entry per CDR3 protein. The sample lists some 210,000 distinct CDR3 sequences; 15% to 20% were seen once. Sequenced: blood. These receptor sequences come from a man in his fifties or sixties with Graves' hyperthyroidism. CDR3s include the opening cysteine and the closing phenylalanine or tryptophan. The D gene is left open where the match is weak. A clone size is listed for some rows: how often the clone was seen (once, few, many), or a class if it is expanded.

>NA|TRBJ1-2|TRBV19|TRBD1
TGTGCCAGTAGGACCGGGACAGCGACTAACTATGGCTACACCTTC
CASRTGTATNYGYTF
>few|TRBJ2-2|TRBV25-1|NA
TGTGCCAGCAGTGAATTTCCGGACACCGGGGAGCTGTTTTTT
CASSEFPDTGELFF
>few|TRBJ1-6|TRBV28|TRBD1
TGTGCCAGCAGTTGGACAGGGACCGGATCACCCCTCCACTTT
CASSWTGTGSPLHF
>NA|TRBJ2-2|TRBV14|NA
TGTGCCAGCAGCCAACAATATGGAGGGCCATCCGGGGAGCTGTTTTTT
CASSQQYGGPSGELFF
>NA|TRBJ1-1|TRBV29-1|TRBD1
TGCAGCGTTGCAGGGGGCGAATTGAACACTGAAGCTTTCTTT
CSVAGGELNTEAFF
>many|TRBJ2-7|TRBV6-2/TRBV6-3|NA
TGTGCCAGCAGTTACGATAGCAGCTACGAGCAGTACTTC
CASSYDSSYEQYF
>many|TRBJ1-3|TRBV5-1|NA
TGCGCCAGCAGCTTGGGCCAGACAGTCTCTGGAAACACCATATATTTT
CASSLGQTVSGNTIYF
>many|TRBJ1-1|TRBV2|NA
TGTGCCAGCAGCCGGGAGATCCTCCTGAACACTGAAGCTTTCTTT
CASSREILLNTEAFF
>NA|TRBJ2-3|TRBV3-1|NA
TGTGCCAGCAGCCAAGACCGGGATACGCAGTATTTT
CASSQDRDTQYF
>many|TRBJ1-1|TRBV4-1|NA
TGCGCCAGCAGCCAAGTGGCGAACACTGAAGCTTTCTTT
CASSQVANTEAFF
>many|TRBJ1-3|TRBV3-1|TRBD1
TGTGCCAGCAGACGACAGGGTACATCTGGAAACACCATATATTTT
CASRRQGTSGNTIYF
>NA|TRBJ2-2|TRBV12-3/TRBV12-4|TRBD2
TGTGCCAGCAGTTTAGCTAGCGGGAGACCCGGGGAGCTGTTTTTT
CASSLASGRPGELFF
>many|TRBJ2-2|TRBV3-1|TRBD2
TGTGCCAGCAGCCAAGAGGGGACTAGTCCAGCCGGGGAGCTGTTTTTT
CASSQEGTSPAGELFF
>many|TRBJ2-5|TRBV28|NA
TGTGCCAGCAGTTTATTGGGAGTAACCCAGTACTTC
CASSLLGVTQYF
>many|TRBJ2-7|TRBV12-3/TRBV12-4|NA
TGTGCCAGCAGTTTAGCGTCGGCAGGAGCGATCGAGCAGTACTTC
CASSLASAGAIEQYF
>NA|TRBJ2-2|TRBV11-2|TRBD2
TGTGCCAGCAGCCTAACTAGCGGGAAAACCGGGGAGCTGTTTTTT
CASSLTSGKTGELFF
>NA|TRBJ2-1|TRBV5-4|TRBD2
TGTGCCAGCAGCTCGGGACTAGCGGGAGGGTACAATGAGCAGTTCTTC
CASSSGLAGGYNEQFF
>many|TRBJ2-5|TRBV18|TRBD1
TGTGCCAGCTCACCTTCCCCGGGACAGGGACAAGAGACCCAGTACTTC
CASSPSPGQGQETQYF
>many|TRBJ1-2|TRBV5-1|TRBD1
TGCGCCAGCAGCTTGGCTACGACACCAGGGGGGTATGGCTACACCTTC
CASSLATTPGGYGYTF
>NA|TRBJ2-1|TRBV29-1|NA
TGCAGCGTTGAAGCTCAGCTAGGTGTCTATGAGCAGTTCTTC
CSVEAQLGVYEQFF
>many|TRBJ2-3|TRBV28|NA
TGTGCCATAGGCTCAGATACGCAGTATTTT
CAIGSDTQYF
>NA|TRBJ2-5|TRBV5-1|TRBD2
TGCGCCAGCAGCTCCAGGACTAGCAGCCAAGAGACCCAGTACTTC
CASSSRTSSQETQYF
>few|TRBJ2-2|TRBV9|NA
TGTGCCAGCAGCGTAGGAGGAGGGGACACCGGGGAGCTGTTTTTT
CASSVGGGDTGELFF
>many|TRBJ1-1|TRBV5-1|NA
TGCGCCAGCAGCTTGGCCGGAGACACCTTGACCACTGAAGCTTTCTTT
CASSLAGDTLTTEAFF
>NA|TRBJ1-2|TRBV4-1|NA
TGCGCCAGCAGCCAAGATGTCCGCCCCCTTTACTATGGCTACACCTTC
CASSQDVRPLYYGYTF
>many|TRBJ2-1|TRBV20-1|NA
TGCAGTGCTAGAGATGAGGCCCGGAAGGCCAATGAGCAGTTCTTC
CSARDEARKANEQFF
>many|TRBJ2-1|TRBV3-1|TRBD2
TGTGCCAGCAGCCCCATGGGGGGGGAGGGCCTCAATGAGCAGTTCTTC
CASSPMGGEGLNEQFF
>many|TRBJ1-1|TRBV27|TRBD1
TGTGCCAGCAGTTTATCAACCGCAGGGGGCTACGCTGAAGCTTTCTTT
CASSLSTAGGYAEAFF
>NA|TRBJ1-1|TRBV16|NA
TGTGCCAGCAGCCAATTGTCTATGGGAGGCGCCGGTGAAGCTTTCTTT
CASSQLSMGGAGEAFF
>NA|TRBJ2-7|TRBV19|TRBD2
TGTGCCAGTAGTCCCCAAGCGGGAGGACCCTACGAGCAGTACTTC
CASSPQAGGPYEQYF
>NA|TRBJ2-3|TRBV7-2|TRBD2
TGTGCCAGCAGCTGGGGACTAGCGGGAGGGACTGTTAGCACAGATACGCAGTATTTT
CASSWGLAGGTVSTDTQYF
>NA|TRBJ1-5|TRBV4-1|NA
TGCGCCAGCAGCCAAGAGCCGGGGGCCAGCAATCAGCCCCAGCATTTT
CASSQEPGASNQPQHF
>many|TRBJ2-5|TRBV7-2|TRBD2
TGTGCCAGCACCTCTAGCGGGAAAGAGACCCAGTACTTC
CASTSSGKETQYF
>many|TRBJ2-1|TRBV6-2/TRBV6-3|TRBD2
TGTGCCAGCAGTTACCCCAGCGGGAATTACAATGAGCAGTTCTTC
CASSYPSGNYNEQFF
>many|TRBJ1-1|TRBV3-1|NA
TGTGCCAGCAGCCGGGGGGAGAGTCAGACTGAAGCTTTCTTT
CASSRGESQTEAFF
>NA|TRBJ2-1|TRBV6-1|NA
TGTGCCAGCAGCCGAGGGCCTGGGTCCTACAATGAGCAGTTCTTC
CASSRGPGSYNEQFF
>many|TRBJ1-1|TRBV30|NA
TGTGCCTGGAGAAGAGACGGGAACACTGAAGCTTTCTTT
CAWRRDGNTEAFF
>many|TRBJ2-3|TRBV10-1|NA
TGCGCCAGCAGTGAGTTGGCGGTCAGCACAGATACGCAGTATTTT
CASSELAVSTDTQYF
>once|TRBJ2-1|TRBV20-1|TRBD2
TGCAGTGCTAGAGAGACGCGGGCTAGCGGGAGAAATGAGCAGTTCTTC
CSARETRASGRNEQFF
>NA|TRBJ2-3|TRBV5-1|NA
TGCGCCAGCGGGGGACACACCACAGATACGCAGTATTTT
CASGGHTTDTQYF
>many|TRBJ2-7|TRBV20-1|TRBD2
TGCAGTGCTAGTCTCACCGGGACTAGCGGCTACGAGCAGTACTTC
CSASLTGTSGYEQYF
>many|TRBJ2-7|TRBV6-1|NA
TGTGCCAGCAGGGCAGGGGAAACCTACGAGCAGTACTTC
CASRAGETYEQYF
>NA|TRBJ1-1|TRBV10-3|TRBD1
TGTGCCACCCGACAGGGGGCTTACACTGAAGCTTTCTTT
CATRQGAYTEAFF
>many|TRBJ2-7|TRBV11-3|NA
TGTGCCAGCAGCCTTCGGGGCTCCTACGAGCAGTACTTC
CASSLRGSYEQYF
>many|TRBJ1-1|TRBV6-5|NA
TGTGCCAGCAGTTACAGGACTGAAGCTTTCTTT
CASSYRTEAFF
>many|TRBJ2-7|TRBV6-1|TRBD1
TGTGCCAGCAGCTTGGGGACAGACCCTTACGAGCAGTACTTC
CASSLGTDPYEQYF
>NA|TRBJ2-5|TRBV24-1|NA
TGTGCCACCAGTGACCCCCGGGGCCCAGCAGGGGAGACCCAGTACTTC
CATSDPRGPAGETQYF
>NA|TRBJ2-1|TRBV19|TRBD2
TGTGCCAGTAGTAAGACTAGCGGGAGAAATGAGCAGTTCTTC
CASSKTSGRNEQFF
>NA|TRBJ1-5|TRBV12-3/TRBV12-4|NA
TGTGCCAGCAGGCCAGGGAATCAGCCCCAGCATTTT
CASRPGNQPQHF
>many|TRBJ1-1|TRBV12-3/TRBV12-4|NA
TGTGCCAGCAGTTCGCCGGGCAAAGGAGACACTGAAGCTTTCTTT
CASSSPGKGDTEAFF
>NA|TRBJ2-3|TRBV7-9|TRBD2
TGTGCCAGCAGCTTAACTAGCGTCACCACAAGCACAGATACGCAGTATTTT
CASSLTSVTTSTDTQYF
>NA|TRBJ2-5|TRBV10-3|NA
TGTGCCATCAGTGAGGTACTAGCAGGCGGGACCCAGTACTTC
CAISEVLAGGTQYF
>NA|TRBJ2-5|TRBV2|TRBD1
TGTGCCAGCAGCGCTGACAGGGGGGGTGAAGAGACCCAGTACTTC
CASSADRGGEETQYF
>many|TRBJ1-2|TRBV5-1|NA
TGCGCCAGCAGCACCGGGGAGTCCGCTTATGGCTACACCTTC
CASSTGESAYGYTF
>many|TRBJ2-2|TRBV6-2/TRBV6-3|TRBD1
TGTGCCAGCAGTCCCTCCGGGACAGCGAACACCGGGGAGCTGTTTTTT
CASSPSGTANTGELFF
>many|TRBJ2-7|TRBV7-9|NA
TGTGCCAGCAGCTTATCAAGGCTAACCTACGAGCAGTACTTC
CASSLSRLTYEQYF
>NA|TRBJ2-6|TRBV14|TRBD2
TGTGCCAGCAGCCAAGAGGGGACTAGCGGGAGAGAGAGGTATAGGGCCAACGTCCTGACTTTC
CASSQEGTSGRERYRANVLTF
>NA|TRBJ2-7|TRBV25-1|NA
TGTGCCAGCAGTGAGTTTAGCTACGAGCAGTACTTC
CASSEFSYEQYF
>many|TRBJ2-1|TRBV28|NA
TGTGCCAGCAGTCTCGGAGCGAGTAAGTTCTTC
CASSLGASKFF